This TCR beta chain was documented in a study of human T cells and chemical hapten exposure. TCRdb re-called the RACE reads through MiXCR, storing one row per CDR3 protein. The data show 140,000 or so distinct CDR3 sequences, approximately 10% seen once. The sample's time point: patch test 2, 6 weeks after DPC sensitization. The treatment was: therapeutic diphenylcyclopropenone sensitization with weekly scalp DPC. The source was whole blood, collected in connection with sensitization to the hapten diphenylcyclopropenone (DPC). The TCR originated in a woman between 45 and 60 years old with alopecia areata. Some clones in this sample may be carry-over from other donors' samples.

Here the CDR3 DNA reads TGCAGTGCAACAGCCAACTACGAGCAGTACTTC. Amino acid sequence: CSATANYEQYF. The chain combines TRBV20-1 with TRBJ2-7; no definite D call. Between the trimmed V and J ends, which lost 6 bases and 3 bases, there was a span of 9 bases. The CDR3 length is 11 residues. The germline gives CDR1 DFQATT, CDR2 SNEGSKA (reference sequence).